This TCR beta chain was profiled in a study of blood T cell repertoires in COVID-19. Study overall: The cDNA or gDNA used as material had been derived from T cells, B-cell-depleted T cells, or PBMCs.

This table comes from immunoSEQ multiplex PCR, and its TCRdb copy is limited to in-frame clones, with some not included. The table shows about 72,000 clones, with around 90% occurring only once. The TCR was taken from a human donor in a cohort sampled during active COVID-19. Sequencing was carried out using peripheral blood.

CDR3 loop: CASSLVSGSSYEQYF. CDR3 sequence (DNA): TGTGCCAGCAGCTTAGTGAGCGGGAGCTCCTACGAGCAGTACTTC. The chain has TRBV7-2 and TRBJ2-7, with 8 bases fitting TRBD2. CDR1 is SGHTA, CDR2 FQGNSA, per germline. This CDR3 is built from 15 residues. V lost 1 base and J lost 0; bases outside the gene matches: 2.